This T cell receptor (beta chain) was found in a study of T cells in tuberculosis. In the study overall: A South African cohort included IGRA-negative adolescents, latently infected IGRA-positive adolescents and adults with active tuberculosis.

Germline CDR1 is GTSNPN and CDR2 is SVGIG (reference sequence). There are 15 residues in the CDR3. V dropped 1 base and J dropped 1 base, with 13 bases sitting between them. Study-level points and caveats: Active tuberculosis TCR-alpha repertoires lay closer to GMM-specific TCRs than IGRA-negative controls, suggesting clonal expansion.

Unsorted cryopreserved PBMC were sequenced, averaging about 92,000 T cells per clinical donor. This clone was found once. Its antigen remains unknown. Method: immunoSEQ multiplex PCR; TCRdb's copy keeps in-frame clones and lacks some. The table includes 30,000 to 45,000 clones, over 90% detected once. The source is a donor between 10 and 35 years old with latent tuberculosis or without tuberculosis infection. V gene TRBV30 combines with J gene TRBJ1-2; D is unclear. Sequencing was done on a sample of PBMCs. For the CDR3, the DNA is TGTGCCTGGAGTGCTCTTTTCCCCCTTAACTATGGCTACACCTTC. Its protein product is CAWSALFPLNYGYTF.